This T cell receptor (beta chain) derives from a study of cytomegalovirus exposure and HLA in healthy donors. Whole-study results and caveats: Among TCR beta chains, those listed as cytomegalovirus-associated numbered over 150. Using the classifier, cytomegalovirus status was reportedly diagnosed with high specificity and sensitivity.

This CDR3 has 15 amino acids. V was pared by 2 bases and J by 0 bases, with 11 bases between. Germline V lookup: CDR1 SGHRS, CDR2 YFSETQ. PCR was performed using 60 Vbeta and 13 Jbeta primers. Repertoires were generated with immunoSEQ multiplex PCR, while TCRdb's copy carries only in-frame clones and drops some. In the table there are approximately 76,000 clones, roughly 73% of which are singletons. This clone was recorded a few times. Its antigen is unidentified. Sequences were obtained from PBMCs. This clonotype was obtained from a woman aged 40 to 50 in good health and CMV-seropositive. The chain recombines TRBV5-1 with TRBJ1-2; D gene uncertain. The DNA for the CDR3 is TGCGCCAGCAGCTTTTTGGTCGGTACTAACTATGGCTACACCTTC. Residues: CASSFLVGTNYGYTF.